This TCR beta chain appears in the sequencing data of a study of Ad26.COV2.S vaccination and SARS-CoV-2 variants. Study in general: A COV1001 Ad26.COV2.S trial-arm participant provided the sample. Into the muscle, Ad26.COV2.S was dosed once or twice, 56 days apart.

Overall study results and limits: A substantial breadth of spike-specific CD8+ and CD4+ T cell responses after vaccination has been reported. Vaccinees showed greater spike-specific TCR breadth than placebo recipients.

TCRdb's copy holds only in-frame clones and misses some; the assay was immunoSEQ multiplex PCR. Of about 430,000 clones in the sample, 90% are singletons; the top ten hold 9% to 15%. The ends were cut back, 5 bases at V and 9 bases at J, with 13 bases in the middle. The CDR3 is 12 residues long. Germline V gene lookup returns CDR1 SGHVS and CDR2 FNYEAQ. Sample treatment: some 20 received Ad26.COV2.S at low or high dose, single or two shots; about 5 received placebo; per-sample allocation not given. Sample collection was performed on day 63 after the first vaccine or placebo injection. As to this clone: What it binds is not known.

This sequence joins TRBV7-6 and TRBJ1-1; no clear D. The source material was peripheral blood, sampled in a trial of Ad26.COV2.S vaccine versus placebo. The sequence was obtained from a person aged 18-65 years who received the Ad26.COV2.S COVID-19 vaccine or a placebo. CDR3 loop: CASSHTEGQAFF. DNA of the CDR3: TGTGCCAGCAGCCACACCGAGGGTCAAGCTTTCTTT.